The sequence of this T cell receptor beta chain was determined in a study of Graves' ophthalmopathy and Graves' hyperthyroidism. Study in general: Specimen type is peripheral blood, obtained at initial diagnosis before any treatment. Study outcomes and limitations: Built on 13 signatures, a model told ophthalmopathy apart from stable hyperthyroidism with approximately 91% sensitivity and 70% to 82% specificity.

Ten or more counts support this clonotype. The antigen is unknown. The authors amplified TCR beta CDR3 regions from RNA transcripts. Investigators did first-round RT-PCR with HTBI primers, then second-round multiplex PCR. TCRdb independently ran MiXCR on the multiplex PCR reads; one entry per CDR3 protein. The data contain about 210,000 distinct CDR3 sequences, approximately 28% of them singletons. Having ophthalmopathy, the donors showed moderate-to-severe activity, CAS ≥3 and NOSPECS ≥4, with disease lasting under 3 months. The TCR comes from a man aged 50 or older with Graves' ophthalmopathy. Sample: peripheral blood.

CDR3 bases: TGTGCCAGCAGTGGGCTAGCGGGAGACACCGGGGAGCTGTTTTTT. It codes for CASSGLAGDTGELFF. The V and J genes are TRBV2 and TRBJ2-2; TRBD2 aligns across 10 bases. V shed 4 bases and J 3 bases; nucleotides not matched to a gene: 2. The length of the CDR3 is 15 residues. Germline lookup yields CDR1 SNHLY and CDR2 FYNNEI.